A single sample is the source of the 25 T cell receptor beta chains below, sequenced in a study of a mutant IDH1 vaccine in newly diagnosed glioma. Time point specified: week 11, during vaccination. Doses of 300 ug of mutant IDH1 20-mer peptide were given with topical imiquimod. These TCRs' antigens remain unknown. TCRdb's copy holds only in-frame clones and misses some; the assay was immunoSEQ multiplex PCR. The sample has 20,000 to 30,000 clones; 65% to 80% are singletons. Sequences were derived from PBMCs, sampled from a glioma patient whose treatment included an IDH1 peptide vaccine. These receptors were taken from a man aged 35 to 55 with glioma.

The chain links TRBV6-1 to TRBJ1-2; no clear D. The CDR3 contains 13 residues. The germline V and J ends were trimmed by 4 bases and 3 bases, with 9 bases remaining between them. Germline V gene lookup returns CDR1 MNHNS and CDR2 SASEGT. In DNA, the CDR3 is TGTGCCAGCAGTGCTACCGGTGACTATGGCTACACCTTC. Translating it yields CASSATGDYGYTF.

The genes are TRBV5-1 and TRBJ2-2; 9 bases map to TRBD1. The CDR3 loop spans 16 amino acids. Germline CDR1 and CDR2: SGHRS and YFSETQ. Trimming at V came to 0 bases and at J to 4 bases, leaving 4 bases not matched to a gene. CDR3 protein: CASSLAQGASTGELFF. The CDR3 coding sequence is TGCGCCAGCAGCTTGGCACAGGGGGCGAGCACCGGGGAGCTGTTTTTT. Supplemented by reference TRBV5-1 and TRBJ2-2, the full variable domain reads KAGVTQTPRYLIKTRGQQVTLSCSPISGHRSVSWYQQTPGQGLQFLFEYFSETQRNKGNFPGRFSGRQFSNSRSEMNVSTLELGDSALYLCASSLAQGASTGELFFGEGSRLTVL.

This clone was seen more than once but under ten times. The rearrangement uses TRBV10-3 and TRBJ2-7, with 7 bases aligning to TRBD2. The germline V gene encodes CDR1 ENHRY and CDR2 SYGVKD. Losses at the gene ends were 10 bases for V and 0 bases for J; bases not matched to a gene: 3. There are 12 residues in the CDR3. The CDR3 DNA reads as TGTGCCACTCTAGCGGTCTCCTACGAGCAGTACTTC. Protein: CATLAVSYEQYF.

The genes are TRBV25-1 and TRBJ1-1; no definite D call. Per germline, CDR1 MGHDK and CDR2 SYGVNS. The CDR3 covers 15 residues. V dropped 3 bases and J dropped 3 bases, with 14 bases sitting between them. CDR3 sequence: CASSESLERDTEAFF. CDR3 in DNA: TGTGCCAGCAGTGAGTCCTTGGAGAGGGACACTGAAGCTTTCTTT.

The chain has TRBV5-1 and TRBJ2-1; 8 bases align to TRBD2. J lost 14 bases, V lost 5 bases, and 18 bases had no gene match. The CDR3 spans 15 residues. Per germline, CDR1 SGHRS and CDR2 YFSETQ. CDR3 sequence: CASRTSAGLELLEFF. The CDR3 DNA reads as TGCGCCAGCAGGACTTCGGCGGGACTAGAATTATTGGAGTTCTTC. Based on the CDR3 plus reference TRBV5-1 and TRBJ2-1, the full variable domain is KAGVTQTPRYLIKTRGQQVTLSCSPISGHRSVSWYQQTPGQGLQFLFEYFSETQRNKGNFPGRFSGRQFSNSRSEMNVSTLELGDSALYLCASRTSAGLELLEFFGPGTRLTVL.

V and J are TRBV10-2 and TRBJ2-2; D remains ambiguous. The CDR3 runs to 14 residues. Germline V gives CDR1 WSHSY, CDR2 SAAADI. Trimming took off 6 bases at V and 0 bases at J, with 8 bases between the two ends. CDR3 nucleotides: TGCGCCAGCAGGGACGGCACGAACACCGGGGAGCTGTTTTTT. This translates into CASRDGTNTGELFF.

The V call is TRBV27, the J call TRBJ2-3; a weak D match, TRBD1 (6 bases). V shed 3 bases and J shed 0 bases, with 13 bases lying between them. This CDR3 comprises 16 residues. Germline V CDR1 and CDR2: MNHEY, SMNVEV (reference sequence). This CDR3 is CASSFLDSLSTDTQYF. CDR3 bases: TGTGCCAGCAGTTTCTTGGACAGCCTTAGCACAGATACGCAGTATTTT.

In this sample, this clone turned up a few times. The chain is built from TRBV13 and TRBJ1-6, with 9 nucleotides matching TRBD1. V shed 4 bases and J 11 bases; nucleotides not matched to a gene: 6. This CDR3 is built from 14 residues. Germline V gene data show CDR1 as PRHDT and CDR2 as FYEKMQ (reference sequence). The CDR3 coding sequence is TGTGCCAGCAGCTGGGGGACAGGGAAAGCACCCCTCCACTTT. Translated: CASSWGTGKAPLHF.

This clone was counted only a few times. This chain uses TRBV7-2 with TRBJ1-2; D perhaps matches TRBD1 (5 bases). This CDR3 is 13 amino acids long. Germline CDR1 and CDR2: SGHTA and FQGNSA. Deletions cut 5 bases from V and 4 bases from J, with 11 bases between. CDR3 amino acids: CASSLAGGYGYTF. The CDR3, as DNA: TGTGCCAGCAGCCTCGCCGGGGGCTATGGCTACACCTTC.

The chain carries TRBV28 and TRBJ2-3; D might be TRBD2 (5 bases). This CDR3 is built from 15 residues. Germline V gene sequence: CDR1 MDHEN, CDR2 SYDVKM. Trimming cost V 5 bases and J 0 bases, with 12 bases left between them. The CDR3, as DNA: TGTGCCAGCAGTCAGCAGCGGACTAGCACAGATACGCAGTATTTT. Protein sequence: CASSQQRTSTDTQYF.

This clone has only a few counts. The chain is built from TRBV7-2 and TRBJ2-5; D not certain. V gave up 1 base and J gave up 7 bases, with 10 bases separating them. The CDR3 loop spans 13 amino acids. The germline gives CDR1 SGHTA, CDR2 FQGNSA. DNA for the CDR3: TGTGCCAGCAGCTTAGAGGTACCCTTGACCCAGTACTTC. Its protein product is CASSLEVPLTQYF.

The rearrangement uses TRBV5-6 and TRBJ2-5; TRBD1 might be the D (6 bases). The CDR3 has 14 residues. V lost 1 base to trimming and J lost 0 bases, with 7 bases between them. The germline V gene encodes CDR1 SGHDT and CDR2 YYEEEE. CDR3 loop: CASSLTGHQETQYF. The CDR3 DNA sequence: TGTGCCAGCAGCTTGACAGGGCACCAAGAGACCCAGTACTTC.

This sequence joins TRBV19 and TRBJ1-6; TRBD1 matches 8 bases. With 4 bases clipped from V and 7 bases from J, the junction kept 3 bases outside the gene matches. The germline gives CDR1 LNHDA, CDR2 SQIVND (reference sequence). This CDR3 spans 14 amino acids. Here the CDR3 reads CASSRPGGNSPLHF. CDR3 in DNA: TGTGCCAGTAGTAGGCCAGGGGGCAATTCACCCCTCCACTTT.

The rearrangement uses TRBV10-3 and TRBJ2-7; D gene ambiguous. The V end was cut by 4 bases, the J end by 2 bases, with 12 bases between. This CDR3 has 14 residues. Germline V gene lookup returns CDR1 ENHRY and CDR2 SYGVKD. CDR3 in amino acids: CAISGGVPPYEQYF. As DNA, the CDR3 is TGTGCCATCAGTGGAGGAGTTCCCCCCTACGAGCAGTACTTC.

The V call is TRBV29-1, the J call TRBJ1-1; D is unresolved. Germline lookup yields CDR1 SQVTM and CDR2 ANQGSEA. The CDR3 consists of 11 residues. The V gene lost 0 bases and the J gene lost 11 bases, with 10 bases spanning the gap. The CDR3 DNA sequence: TGCAGCGTTGAAGACCCTCTGGGGGCTTTCTTT. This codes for CSVEDPLGAFF.

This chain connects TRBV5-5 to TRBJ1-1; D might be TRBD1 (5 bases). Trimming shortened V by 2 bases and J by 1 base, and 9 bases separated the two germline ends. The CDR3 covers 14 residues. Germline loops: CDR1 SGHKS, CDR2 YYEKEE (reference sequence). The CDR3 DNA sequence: TGTGCCAGCAGCTTACAGGTACGGAACACTGAAGCTTTCTTT. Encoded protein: CASSLQVRNTEAFF.

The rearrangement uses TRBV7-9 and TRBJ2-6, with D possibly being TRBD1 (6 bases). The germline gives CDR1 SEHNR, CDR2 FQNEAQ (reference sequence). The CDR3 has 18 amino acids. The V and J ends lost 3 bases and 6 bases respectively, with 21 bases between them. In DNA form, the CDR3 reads TGTGCCAGCAGCTTGATACAGGGCCCCTCTCTCAAGGCCAACGTCCTGACTTTC. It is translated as CASSLIQGPSLKANVLTF.

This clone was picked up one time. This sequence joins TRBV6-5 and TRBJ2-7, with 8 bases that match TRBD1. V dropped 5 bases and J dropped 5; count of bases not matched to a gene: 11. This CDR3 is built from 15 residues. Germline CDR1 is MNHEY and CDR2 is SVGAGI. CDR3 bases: TGTGCCAGCAGTAGTGGTCTTGGACAGGGACACGAGCAGTACTTC. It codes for CASSSGLGQGHEQYF.

The chain's CDR3 is CASSLVPDSGNTIYF. The CDR3 coding sequence is TGTGCCAGCAGCTTAGTTCCAGACTCTGGAAACACCATATATTTT. The chain carries TRBV11-2 and TRBJ1-3; D uncertain. From germline, CDR1 is SGHAT and CDR2 FQNNGV. The V gene lost 1 base and the J gene lost 0 bases, with 7 bases spanning the gap. This CDR3 has 15 amino acids.

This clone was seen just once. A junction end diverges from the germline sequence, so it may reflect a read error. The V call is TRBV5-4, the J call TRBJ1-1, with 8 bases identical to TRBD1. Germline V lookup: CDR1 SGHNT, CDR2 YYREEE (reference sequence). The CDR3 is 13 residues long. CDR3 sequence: CASSAGQVPEAFF. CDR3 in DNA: TGTGCCAGCAGCGCGGGACAGGTGCCTGAGGCTTTCTTT. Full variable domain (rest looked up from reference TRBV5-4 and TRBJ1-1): ETGVTQSPTHLIKTRGQQVTLRCSSQSGHNTVSWYQQALGQGPQFIFQYYREEENGRGNFPPRFSGLQFPNYSSELNVNALELDDSALYLCASSAGQVPEAFFGQGTRLTVV.

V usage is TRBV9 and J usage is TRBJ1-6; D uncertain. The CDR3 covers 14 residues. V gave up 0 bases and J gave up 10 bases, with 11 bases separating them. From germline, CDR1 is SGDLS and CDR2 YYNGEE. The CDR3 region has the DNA TGTGCCAGCAGCGTAGGGGCGGCTGGGTCACCCCTCCACTTT. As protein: CASSVGAAGSPLHF. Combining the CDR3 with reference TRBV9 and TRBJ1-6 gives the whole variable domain DSGVTQTPKHLITATGQRVTLRCSPRSGDLSVYWYQQSLDQGLQFLIQYYNGEERAKGNILERFSAQQFPDLHSELNLSSLELGDSALYFCASSVGAAGSPLHFGNGTRLTVT.

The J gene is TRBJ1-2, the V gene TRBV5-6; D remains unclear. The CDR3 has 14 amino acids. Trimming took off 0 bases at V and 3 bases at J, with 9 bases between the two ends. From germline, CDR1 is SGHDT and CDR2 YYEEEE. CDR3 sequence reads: CASSLAVADYGYTF. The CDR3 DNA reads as TGTGCCAGCAGCTTGGCGGTGGCAGACTATGGCTACACCTTC.

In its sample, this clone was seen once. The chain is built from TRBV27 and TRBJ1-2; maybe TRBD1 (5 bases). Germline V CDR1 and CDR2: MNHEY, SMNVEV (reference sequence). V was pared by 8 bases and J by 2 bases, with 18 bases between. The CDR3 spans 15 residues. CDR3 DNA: TGTGCCAGCGGGAGATCAGGGTTAGCCAACTATGGCTACACCTTC. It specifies CASGRSGLANYGYTF.

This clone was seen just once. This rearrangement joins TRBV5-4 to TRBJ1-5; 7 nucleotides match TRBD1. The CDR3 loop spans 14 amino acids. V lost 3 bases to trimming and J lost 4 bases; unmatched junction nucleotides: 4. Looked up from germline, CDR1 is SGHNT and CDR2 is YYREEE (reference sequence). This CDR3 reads CASSSGGSNQPQHF. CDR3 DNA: TGTGCCAGCAGCTCAGGGGGTTCTAATCAGCCCCAGCATTTT.

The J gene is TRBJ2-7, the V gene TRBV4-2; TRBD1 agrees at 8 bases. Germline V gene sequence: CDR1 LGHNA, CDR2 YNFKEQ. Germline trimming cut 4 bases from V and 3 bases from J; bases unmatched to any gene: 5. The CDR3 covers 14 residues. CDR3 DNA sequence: TGTGCCAGCAGCCCCAGACAGGGGAACTACGAGCAGTACGTC. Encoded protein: CASSPRQGNYEQYV.